Below are 23 T cell receptor beta chains sequenced from a single sample in a study of shared clonotypes between healthy human individuals. Sequenced by immunoSEQ multiplex PCR; TCRdb stores in-frame clones only, minus some. The sample contains 530,000 or so clones, 60% to 80% of which appear only once. Material for sequencing was PBMCs. These receptors were obtained from a woman aged 40 to 49 in good health. Some clones in this sample may be carry-over from other donors' samples.

The chain uses TRBV5-1 and TRBJ2-3; 8 positions match TRBD2. CDR3 length: 15 residues. Trimming took 0 bases from V and 2 from J; bases not matched to a gene: 2. CDR1 and CDR2 from the germline V gene are SGHRS and YFSETQ. For the CDR3, the DNA is TGCGCCAGCAGCTTGGATAGCGGGGACACAGATACGCAGTATTTT. This encodes CASSLDSGDTDTQYF.

The sample holds one count of this clone. The CDR3 here is CASSLMRGGGNQPQHF. The CDR3 coding sequence is TGTGCCAGCAGCTTAATGCGCGGGGGGGGCAATCAGCCCCAGCATTTT. V and J are TRBV7-8 and TRBJ1-5; a weak D match, TRBD1 (5 bases). There are 16 residues in the CDR3. Germline lookup yields CDR1 SGHVS and CDR2 FQNEAQ. Between the trimmed V and J ends, which lost 2 bases and 2 bases, there was a span of 13 bases. Full variable domain (remainder filled in from reference TRBV7-8 and TRBJ1-5): GAGVSQSPRYKVAKRGQDVALRCDPISGHVSLFWYQQALGQGPEFLTYFQNEAQLDKSGLPSDRFFAERPEGSVSTLKIQRTQQEDSAVYLCASSLMRGGGNQPQHFGDGTRLSIL.

The rearrangement joins TRBV27 to TRBJ2-7; D gene ambiguous. The germline CDR1 and CDR2 sequences are MNHEY and SMNVEV (reference sequence). V lost 0 bases, J lost 2 bases, and 11 bases lay in between. The CDR3 runs 15 residues. CDR3: CASSLSIGAPYEQYF. The CDR3 DNA sequence: TGTGCCAGCAGTTTATCGATCGGAGCCCCCTACGAGCAGTACTTC.

The genes are TRBV10-3 and TRBJ2-5; the D gene is possibly TRBD2 (6 bases). The end of the DNA aligns better with TRBJ2-7, so the J call may be wrong. Germline CDR1 and CDR2: ENHRY and SYGVKD. The CDR3 runs 12 residues. DNA for the CDR3: TGTGCCATCAGCCCCGGGAGATACGAGCAGTACTTC. Encoded protein: CAISPGRYEQYF.

Concerning this clone: The sample holds other DNA sequences that translate to the same CDR3. V usage is TRBV29-1 and J usage is TRBJ1-1; 8 bases are a match to TRBD1. V dropped 3 bases and J dropped 5; count of bases not matched to a gene: 5. CDR1 SQVTM and CDR2 ANQGSEA come from the germline V gene. This CDR3 comprises 13 residues. This CDR3 reads CSVEAGGWTEAFF. As DNA, the CDR3 is TGCAGCGTTGAGGCAGGGGGCTGGACTGAAGCTTTCTTT. The entire variable domain, with the rest obtained from reference TRBV29-1 and TRBJ1-1, is as follows: SAVISQKPSRDICQRGTSLTIQCQVDSQVTMMFWYRQQPGQSLTLIATANQGSEATYESGFVIDKFPISRPNLTFSTLTVSNMSPEDSSIYLCSVEAGGWTEAFFGQGTRLTVV.

V is TRBV19 and J is TRBJ1-3; D gene unclear. The CDR3 contains 16 residues. Trimming removed 3 bases at V and 0 bases at J, with 12 bases between. Germline values: CDR1 LNHDA, CDR2 SQIVND (reference sequence). CDR3 sequence (DNA): TGTGCCAGTAGTATTAGCGACAAAAACTCTGGAAACACCATATATTTT. Its translation: CASSISDKNSGNTIYF. Full variable domain (rest looked up from reference TRBV19 and TRBJ1-3): DGGITQSPKYLFRKEGQNVTLSCEQNLNHDAMYWYRQDPGQGLRLIYYSQIVNDFQKGDIAEGYSVSREKKESFPLTVTSAQKNPTAFYLCASSISDKNSGNTIYFGEGSWLTVV.

The chain uses TRBV18 and TRBJ2-7; TRBD2 matches at 7 bases. Trimming removed 0 bases from V and 2 bases from J; junction bases left unmatched: 4. Per the germline V gene, CDR1 is KGHSH and CDR2 is LQKENI. This CDR3 has 15 amino acids. In DNA, the CDR3 is TGTGCCAGCTCACCACCGTCGGGGAGGGCCTACGAGCAGTACTTC. It yields the protein CASSPPSGRAYEQYF. The whole variable domain, filled in from reference TRBV18 and TRBJ2-7, reads NAGVMQNPRHLVRRRGQEARLRCSPMKGHSHVYWYRQLPEEGLKFMVYLQKENIIDESGMPKERFSAEFPKEGPSILRIQQVVRGDSAAYFCASSPPSGRAYEQYFGPGTRLTVT.

This chain joins TRBV28 and TRBJ1-2; D unresolved. The CDR3 has 14 amino acids. Trimming took 4 bases from V and 4 from J, leaving 13 bases between them. Germline loops: CDR1 MDHEN, CDR2 SYDVKM. In DNA form, the CDR3 reads TGTGCCAGCAGTTCTGGCCCCTCCCTCTATGGCTACACCTTC. It is translated as CASSSGPSLYGYTF.

The chain recombines TRBV28 with TRBJ1-1; 7 bases line up with TRBD1. CDR1 and CDR2 (germline): MDHEN, SYDVKM. The CDR3 is 16 amino acids. J lost 0 bases, V lost 6 bases, and 10 bases had no gene match. CDR3 region: CASRATGDPMNTEAFF. As DNA, the CDR3 is TGTGCCAGCAGAGCCACAGGGGACCCCATGAACACTGAAGCTTTCTTT.

The rearrangement links TRBV5-4 to TRBJ1-2; the D gene is possibly TRBD1 (5 bases). Germline assignment: CDR1 SGHNT and CDR2 YYREEE (reference sequence). With 4 bases removed from V and 3 bases from J, the gap between germline ends came to 16 bases. The CDR3 has 15 residues. The CDR3 nucleotides read TGTGCCAGCAGCCACAGACAGATCCTGGACTATGGCTACACCTTC. Translating it yields CASSHRQILDYGYTF. Variable domain in full (rest from reference TRBV5-4 and TRBJ1-2): ETGVTQSPTHLIKTRGQQVTLRCSSQSGHNTVSWYQQALGQGPQFIFQYYREEENGRGNFPPRFSGLQFPNYSSELNVNALELDDSALYLCASSHRQILDYGYTFGSGTRLTVV.

The chain recombines TRBV7-2 with TRBJ1-3; D unresolved. With 4 bases removed from V and 0 bases from J, the gap between germline ends came to 4 bases. CDR1 SGHTA and CDR2 FQGNSA come from the germline V gene. CDR3 size: 13 residues. The CDR3 sequence is CASSSGSGNTIYF. The CDR3 DNA reads TGTGCCAGCAGCTCGGGCTCTGGAAACACCATATATTTT.

The chain uses TRBV30 and TRBJ1-1, with D possibly matching TRBD1 (6 bases). With 4 bases removed from V and 5 bases from J, the gap between germline ends came to 17 bases. CDR3 size: 14 residues. Per the germline V gene, CDR1 is GTSNPN and CDR2 is SVGIG (reference sequence). CDR3 DNA sequence: TGTGCCTGGACCACCGGGGGGGGGCTGACTGAAGCTTTCTTT. Translation: CAWTTGGGLTEAFF.

A few counts support this clone. The CDR3 region has the DNA TGTGCCAGCTCACCACCTGGCGGTTATCCTACCTACGAGCAGTACTTC. It codes for CASSPPGGYPTYEQYF. The V gene is TRBV18, the J gene TRBJ2-7, with D uncertain. V was shortened by 0 bases and J by 2 bases, with 14 bases between the two germline ends. Germline CDR1 reads KGHSH; CDR2 reads LQKENI. The CDR3 runs to 16 residues.

The gene calls are TRBV5-6 and TRBJ1-2; no clear D gene. This CDR3 contains 15 residues. Germline V gene data show CDR1 as SGHDT and CDR2 as YYEEEE. V was shortened by 4 bases and J by 4 bases, with 17 bases between the two germline ends. CDR3 in DNA: TGTGCCAGCAGCATAGACGTAGCGGCGACCTATGGCTACACCTTC. As protein: CASSIDVAATYGYTF.

The chain has TRBV7-2 and TRBJ1-2; a possible D gene is TRBD1 (5 bases). The germline V gene has CDR1 SGHTA and CDR2 FQGNSA. This CDR3 has 16 residues. The germline V and J ends were trimmed by 1 base and 2 bases, with 14 bases remaining between them. The CDR3 sequence: CASSLGRALENYGYTF. The CDR3 DNA follows: TGTGCCAGCAGCTTAGGCAGGGCTCTCGAAAACTATGGCTACACCTTC.

This chain links TRBV7-6 with TRBJ2-3; TRBD2 matches at 7 bases. V shed 3 bases and J 7 bases; nucleotides not matched to a gene: 10. CDR1 is SGHVS and CDR2 is FNYEAQ in the germline V gene. The CDR3 contains 15 residues. CDR3 bases: TGTGCCAGCAGCTTGTCTAGCGGAGCCTTCTATACGCAGTATTTT. Its translation is CASSLSSGAFYTQYF.

The rearrangement joins TRBV29-1 to TRBJ1-2, with 9 bases fitting TRBD1. CDR1 is SQVTM and CDR2 is ANQGSEA in the germline V gene. This CDR3 spans 13 amino acids. Losses at the gene ends were 7 bases for V and 2 bases for J; bases not matched to a gene: 5. CDR3 nucleotides: TGCAGCGCCGGACAGGGGCTGAACTATGGCTACACCTTC. As protein: CSAGQGLNYGYTF.

The CDR3 coding sequence is TGTGCCAGCAGCTACAGGGCATCGGTTCCCTACGAGCAGTACTTC. Translated, it gives CASSYRASVPYEQYF. This chain uses TRBV27 with TRBJ2-7; TRBD1 is a possible D gene (6 bases). The germline V gene has CDR1 MNHEY and CDR2 SMNVEV (reference sequence). The CDR3 covers 15 residues. V lost 6 bases and J 2 bases, leaving 17 bases between the germline ends.

The chain combines TRBV5-1 with TRBJ1-2; D may be TRBD1 (5 bases). From germline, CDR1 is SGHRS and CDR2 YFSETQ. The CDR3 sequence is 19 residues long. V was clipped by 10 bases and J by 4 bases, with 35 bases between them. The CDR3 spells CAWGDPTFGLYSGTYGYTF. DNA of the CDR3: TGCGCCTGGGGAGACCCGACCTTTGGGCTTTATTCAGGGACCTATGGCTACACCTTC. Filled out from reference TRBV5-1 and TRBJ1-2, the complete variable domain reads KAGVTQTPRYLIKTRGQQVTLSCSPISGHRSVSWYQQTPGQGLQFLFEYFSETQRNKGNFPGRFSGRQFSNSRSEMNVSTLELGDSALYLCAWGDPTFGLYSGTYGYTFGSGTRLTVV.

The rearrangement links TRBV7-9 to TRBJ2-1; 12 bases align to TRBD2. Trimming took 4 bases from V and 6 from J; bases not matched to a gene: 10. In germline, CDR1 is SEHNR, CDR2 FQNEAQ (reference sequence). The CDR3 consists of 17 residues. CDR3 bases: TGTGCCAGCAGCTACTTTAGATCTAGCGGGAGGGCCAATGAGCAGTTCTTC. Protein: CASSYFRSSGRANEQFF.

CDR3 residues: CASSKGGRLADTQYF. The DNA for the CDR3 is TGTGCCAGCAGCAAAGGGGGCAGGTTGGCAGATACGCAGTATTTT. V is TRBV7-3 and J is TRBJ2-3, with 7 bases fitting TRBD1. With V trimmed by 5 bases and J by 4 bases, 9 bases remained unmatched. Per germline, CDR1 SGHTA and CDR2 FQGTGA. The length of the CDR3 is 15 residues. The full variable domain, rest sourced from reference TRBV7-3 and TRBJ2-3, is GAGVSQTPSNKVTEKGKYVELRCDPISGHTALYWYRQSLGQGPEFLIYFQGTGAADDSGLPNDRFFAVRPEGSVSTLKIQRTERGDSAVYLCASSKGGRLADTQYFGPGTRLTVL.

This clone has just a few counts. The gene calls are TRBV7-8 and TRBJ2-2; TRBD1 matches at 7 bases. The V gene's germline CDR1 is SGHVS and CDR2 FQNEAQ. The CDR3 length is 15 residues. V dropped 6 bases and J dropped 5; count of bases not matched to a gene: 9. The CDR3 DNA sequence: TGTGCCAGCAGTTTGAGACAGGGTGTTACCGGGGAGCTGTTTTTT. It is translated as CASSLRQGVTGELFF.

The V call is TRBV6-5, the J call TRBJ2-2, with a weak D call TRBD1 (6 bases). V lost 4 bases and J lost 4, with 10 bases in between. CDR1 and CDR2 from the germline V gene are MNHEY and SVGAGI. CDR3 length equals 14 residues. The CDR3 spells CASSWRGGTGELFF. The CDR3 nucleotides read TGTGCCAGCAGTTGGAGAGGGGGCACCGGGGAGCTGTTTTTT.